This section outlines one TCR beta chain sequence together with its context. Samples of blood were obtained at baseline, on cycle 4 day 1, and on cycle 7 day 1. This sample was taken from a study of OX40 agonist ivuxolimab in advanced cancers. The protocol was immunoSEQ multiplex PCR, while the TCRdb copy is restricted to in-frame clones and leaves out a portion. Seen here are about 68,000 clones, roughly nine tenths observed once, and the top ten hold 2% to 2.5%. V was pared by 7 bases and J by 0 bases, with 14 bases between. Germline loops: CDR1 SEHNR, CDR2 FQNEAQ (reference sequence). The CDR3 is 15 amino acids.

This chain links TRBV7-9 with TRBJ2-3; D uncertain. The material sequenced was CD4+ or CD8+ T cells sorted from blood, taken in a trial of the OX40 agonist ivuxolimab. This TCR was sampled from an adult with an advanced solid tumor such as melanoma, head and neck, liver or kidney cancer. As DNA, the CDR3 is TGTGCCAGCAACCCCCGGAAGGGAAGCACAGATACGCAGTATTTT. Translated: CASNPRKGSTDTQYF.